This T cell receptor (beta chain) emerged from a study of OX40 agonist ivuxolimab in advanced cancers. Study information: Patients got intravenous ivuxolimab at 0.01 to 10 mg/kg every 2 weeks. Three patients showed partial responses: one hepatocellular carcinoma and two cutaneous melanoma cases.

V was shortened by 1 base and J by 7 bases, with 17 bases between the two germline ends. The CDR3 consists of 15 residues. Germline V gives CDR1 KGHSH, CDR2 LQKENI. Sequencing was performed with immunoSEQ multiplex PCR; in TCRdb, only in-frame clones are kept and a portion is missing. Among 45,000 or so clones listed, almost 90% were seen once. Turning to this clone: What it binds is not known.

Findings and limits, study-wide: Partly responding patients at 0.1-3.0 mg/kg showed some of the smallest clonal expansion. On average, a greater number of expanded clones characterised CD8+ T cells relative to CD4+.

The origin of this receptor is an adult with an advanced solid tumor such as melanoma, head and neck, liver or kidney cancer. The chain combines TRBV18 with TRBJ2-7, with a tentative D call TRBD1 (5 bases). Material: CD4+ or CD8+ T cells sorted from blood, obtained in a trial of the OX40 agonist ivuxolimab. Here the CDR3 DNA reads TGTGCCAGCTCACCACAGGGGCCGCTATACGGGGAGCAGTACTTC. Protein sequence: CASSPQGPLYGEQYF.